The sample holds many counts of the clone carrying this TCR beta chain. These data are taken from a study of quantifying T cell responses using KT2 cells. Study overall: RNA was reverse transcribed with TCR alpha and beta constant-region primers.

Each cDNA got a UMI-containing oligo ligated at its 3' end. An equimolar mix of RC1.1 and RC1.2 primed the beta chain across TRBC1 and TRBC2. TCRdb ran MiXCR on the UMI-ligation and nested PCR reads and lists one entry per CDR3 protein. The table has just under 50,000 distinct CDR3 sequences, around a tenth seen once. This CDR3 region has 15 residues. V lost 0 bases, J lost 8 bases, and 7 bases stayed unmatched. Germline lookup yields CDR1 SEHNR and CDR2 FQNEAQ (reference sequence). The sequenced material came from PBMCs spiked with cells of the T cell clone KT2. J is TRBJ2-1 and V is TRBV7-9; TRBD2 matches at 7 bases. This receptor was identified in a human donor. The CDR3 region has the DNA TGTGCCAGCAGCTTAGCGGGAGGGCCAATGGATGAGCAGTTCTTC. Residues: CASSLAGGPMDEQFF.